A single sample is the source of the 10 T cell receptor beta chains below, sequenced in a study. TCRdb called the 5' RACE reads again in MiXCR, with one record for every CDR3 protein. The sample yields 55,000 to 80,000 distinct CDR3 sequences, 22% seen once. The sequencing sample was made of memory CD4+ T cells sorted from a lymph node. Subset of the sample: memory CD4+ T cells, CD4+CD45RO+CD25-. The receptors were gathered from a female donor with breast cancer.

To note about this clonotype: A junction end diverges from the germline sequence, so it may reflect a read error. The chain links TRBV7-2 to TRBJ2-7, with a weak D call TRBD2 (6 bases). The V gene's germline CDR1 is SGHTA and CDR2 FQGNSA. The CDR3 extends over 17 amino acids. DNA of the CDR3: TGTGCCAGCAGCGATGGCTGGGCTCACGGGAGTCACTACGCGCAGTACTTC. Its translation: CASSDGWAHGSHYAQYF.

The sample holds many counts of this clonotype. CDR3 nucleotides: TGTGCCACCAGATCTAGCGCCCATGAGCAGTTCTTC. This gives the protein CATRSSAHEQFF. The rearrangement uses TRBV24-1 and TRBJ2-1, with a tentative D call TRBD2 (6 bases). The CDR3 length is 12 residues. The V gene's germline CDR1 is KGHDR and CDR2 SFDVKD. V was cut by 7 bases and J by 8 bases, with 11 bases left in between.

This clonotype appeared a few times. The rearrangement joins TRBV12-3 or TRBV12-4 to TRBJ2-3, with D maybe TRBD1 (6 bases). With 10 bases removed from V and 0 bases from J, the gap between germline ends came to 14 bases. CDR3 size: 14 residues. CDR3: CATSWGPSTDTQYF. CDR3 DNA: TGTGCCACCTCGTGGGGGCCTAGCACAGATACGCAGTATTTT.

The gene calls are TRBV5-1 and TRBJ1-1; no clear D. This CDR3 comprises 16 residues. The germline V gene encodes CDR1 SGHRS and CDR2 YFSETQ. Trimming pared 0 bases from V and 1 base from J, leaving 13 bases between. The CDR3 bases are TGCGCCAGCAGCTTGGGCCGGGGAATGCGGAACACTGAAGCTTTCTTT. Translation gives CASSLGRGMRNTEAFF.

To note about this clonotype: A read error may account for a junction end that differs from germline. The CDR3 region is CASGLDGGDYGYTF. The DNA of the CDR3 is TGCGCCAGCGGCTTGGACGGCGGGGACTATGGCTACACCTTC. This rearrangement joins TRBV5-1 to TRBJ1-2; D uncertain. The V gene's germline CDR1 is SGHRS and CDR2 YFSETQ. This CDR3 spans 14 amino acids.

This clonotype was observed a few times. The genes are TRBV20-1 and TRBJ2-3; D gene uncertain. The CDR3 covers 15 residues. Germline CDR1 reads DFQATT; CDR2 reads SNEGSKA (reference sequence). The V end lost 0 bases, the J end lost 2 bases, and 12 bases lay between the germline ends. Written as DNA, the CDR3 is TGCAGTGCTAGAGAATATAGAACTTACACAGATACGCAGTATTTT. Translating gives CSAREYRTYTDTQYF.

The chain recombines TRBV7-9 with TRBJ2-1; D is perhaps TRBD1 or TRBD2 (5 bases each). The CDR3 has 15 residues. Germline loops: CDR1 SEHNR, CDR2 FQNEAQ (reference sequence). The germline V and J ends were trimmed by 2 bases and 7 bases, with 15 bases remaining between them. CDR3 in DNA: TGTGCCAGCAGCTTATGGGGGAGCAGGGAAAATGAGCAGTTCTTC. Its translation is CASSLWGSRENEQFF.

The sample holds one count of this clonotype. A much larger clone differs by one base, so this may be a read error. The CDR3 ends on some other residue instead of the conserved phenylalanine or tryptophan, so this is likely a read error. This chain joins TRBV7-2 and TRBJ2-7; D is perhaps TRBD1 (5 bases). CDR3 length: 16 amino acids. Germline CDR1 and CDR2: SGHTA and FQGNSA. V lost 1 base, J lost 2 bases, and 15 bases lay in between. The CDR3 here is CASSLDRPLITYEQYS. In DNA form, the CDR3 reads TGTGCCAGCAGCTTAGACAGGCCCCTAATTACCTACGAGCAGTACTCC.

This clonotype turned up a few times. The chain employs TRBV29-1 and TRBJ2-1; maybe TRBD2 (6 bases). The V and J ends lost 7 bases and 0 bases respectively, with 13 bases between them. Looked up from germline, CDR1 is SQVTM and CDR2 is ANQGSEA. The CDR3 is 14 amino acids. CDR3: CSAANGGSYNEQFF. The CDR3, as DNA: TGCAGCGCGGCGAACGGGGGCTCCTACAATGAGCAGTTCTTC.

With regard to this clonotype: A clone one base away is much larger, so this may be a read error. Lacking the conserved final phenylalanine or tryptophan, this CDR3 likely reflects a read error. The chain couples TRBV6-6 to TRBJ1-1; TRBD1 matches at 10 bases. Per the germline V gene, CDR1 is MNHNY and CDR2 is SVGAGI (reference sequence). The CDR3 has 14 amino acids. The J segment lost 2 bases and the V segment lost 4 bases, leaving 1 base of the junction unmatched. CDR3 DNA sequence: TGTGCCAGCAGTTGGGACAGGGGAAACACTGAAGCTTTCTAT. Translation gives CASSWDRGNTEAFY.